This T cell receptor beta chain originates from a study of metastatic and nonmetastatic thyroid tumors. Study-level points and caveats: Reports indicated that malignant thyroid tumors showed significantly higher TCR beta diversity than benign nodules did, in blood and tumor.

Original analysis: What underpinned the distant-metastasis classifier for papillary thyroid cancer was the set of CDR3 differences across clinicopathological groups. TCRdb re-called the PCR reads via MiXCR. TCRdb's processing, not the authors', yielded these V and J calls. Altogether fewer than 20,000 clones are present, less than 25% being singletons, with the ten largest covering about 15%. Treatment of any kind had been given to no patient before thyroid surgery. The CDR3 length is 12 residues. The ends were cut back, 5 bases at V and 8 bases at J, with 12 bases in the middle. Germline CDR1 reads MNHEY; CDR2 reads SMNVEV (reference sequence). This clone came up many times. Its specificity is unknown.

The V call is TRBV27, the J call TRBJ1-2; D is perhaps TRBD1 (5 bases). This clonotype was sampled from a female donor with papillary thyroid cancer or a benign thyroid nodule (not recorded which). Some clones in this sample may be carry-over from other donors' samples. The specimen was tumor tissue. The CDR3 reads CASSPLGDGYTF. DNA of the CDR3: TGTGCCAGCAGTCCACTTGGGGACGGCTACACCTTC.